This is a list of T cell receptor beta chains from one sample in a study of blood T cell repertoires in COVID-19. Data came from immunoSEQ multiplex PCR; TCRdb stores just in-frame clones and leaves some out. Here the sample spans 150,000 or so clones, about nine tenths being singletons. Sequencing used PBMCs or T cells enriched from blood (not recorded which). The receptors here all came from a middle-aged man who had recovered from COVID-19. CDR3s include the opening cysteine and the closing phenylalanine or tryptophan. Each record gives: V gene, D gene, J gene, clone size, CDR3 protein, CDR3 DNA. A D gene is named only where the DNA matches it firmly. Rows give clone size only sometimes, using once, few, many, or a class for an expanded clone.

TRBV9,TRBD2,TRBJ2-5,-,CASSALAGVKETQYF,TGTGCCAGCAGTGCTTTAGCGGGAGTGAAGGAGACCCAGTACTTC
TRBV5-1,-,TRBJ1-5,-,CASSLGTLNQPQHF,TGCGCCAGCAGCTTGGGGACACTCAATCAGCCCCAGCATTTT
TRBV28,-,TRBJ1-5,-,CASSQTRDNQPQHF,TGTGCCAGCAGCCAAACCAGGGACAATCAGCCCCAGCATTTT
TRBV18,TRBD1,TRBJ2-4,-,CASSPLWQGENIQYF,TGTGCCAGCTCACCACTATGGCAGGGGGAAAACATTCAGTACTTC
TRBV30,-,TRBJ1-4,-,CAGRGGVATNEKLFF,TGTGCTGGCCGCGGGGGGGTGGCGACTAATGAAAAACTGTTTTTT
TRBV9,-,TRBJ2-7,-,CASSVGYMEEAGYHEQYF,TGTGCCAGCAGCGTGGGGTATATGGAGGAGGCGGGTTACCACGAGCAGTACTTC
TRBV19,-,TRBJ2-1,-,CASSDMSSYNEQFF,TGTGCCAGTAGTGACATGAGCTCCTACAATGAGCAGTTCTTC
TRBV28,-,TRBJ1-5,-,CASSQGSQPQHF,TGTGCCAGCAGTCAGGGAAGTCAGCCCCAGCATTTT
TRBV3-1/TRBV3-2,-,TRBJ1-2,few,CASSHASIGYGYTF,TGTGCCAGCAGCCACGCCTCGATCGGGTATGGCTACACCTTC
TRBV6-6,-,TRBJ1-4,-,CASSDRHRQNEKLFF,TGTGCCAGCAGTGACCGACATCGCCAAAATGAAAAACTGTTTTTT
TRBV6-5,-,TRBJ2-3,-,CASTPRAGDTQYF,TGTGCCAGCACCCCGCGGGCGGGAGATACGCAGTATTTT
TRBV7-6,TRBD1,TRBJ1-4,-,CASSLARDRDSTNEKLFF,TGTGCCAGCAGCTTAGCCCGTGACAGGGATTCAACTAATGAAAAACTGTTTTTT
TRBV19,-,TRBJ1-3,-,CASSITAGFSGNTIYF,TGTGCCAGTAGTATAACCGCCGGGTTCTCTGGAAACACCATATATTTT
TRBV28,TRBD2,TRBJ2-7,-,CASRKGTIGYEQYF,TGTGCCAGCAGAAAGGGGACTATAGGGTACGAGCAGTACTTC
TRBV7-9,-,TRBJ1-6,once,CASSFERFNSPLHF,TGTGCCAGCAGCTTTGAGCGGTTTAATTCACCCCTCCACTTT
TRBV7-2,-,TRBJ1-2,-,CASSLSDSMSYTF,TGTGCCAGCAGCTTAAGTGACAGCATGAGCTACACCTTC
TRBV30,-,TRBJ1-4,-,CAWSQRTNEKLFF,TGTGCCTGGAGTCAGCGAACTAATGAAAAACTGTTTTTT
TRBV19,TRBD2,TRBJ2-1,few,CASSYSGLSYNEQFF,TGTGCCAGTAGTTATAGCGGGCTCTCCTACAATGAGCAGTTCTTC
TRBV19,-,TRBJ2-3,-,CASSILGGTDTQYF,TGTGCCAGTAGTATTTTGGGGGGAACAGATACGCAGTATTTT
TRBV7-9,TRBD2,TRBJ2-7,-,CASSFTGTTYEQYF,TGTGCCAGCAGCTTTACCGGGACTACCTACGAGCAGTACTTC
TRBV30,-,TRBJ1-6,-,CAWSVYGYTGYPLHF,TGTGCCTGGAGTGTATATGGGTATACGGGGTATCCCCTCCACTTT
TRBV4-3,TRBD2,TRBJ2-7,-,CASSWTSGRSYEQYF,TGCGCCAGCAGCTGGACTAGCGGGAGATCCTACGAGCAGTACTTC
TRBV7-2,-,TRBJ2-1,-,CASSSSGLRGIYNEQFF,TGTGCCAGCAGCTCCTCCGGCCTAAGGGGGATCTACAATGAGCAGTTCTTC
TRBV7-8,-,TRBJ1-5,few,CATASGNSNQPQHF,TGTGCCACCGCGTCGGGGAATAGCAATCAGCCCCAGCATTTT
TRBV29-1,TRBD1,TRBJ1-1,-,CSVETGADRSGAFF,TGCAGCGTGGAAACAGGGGCAGATCGTAGCGGAGCTTTCTTT
TRBV7-2,TRBD2,TRBJ2-1,-,CASSLSPLGGGSHEQFF,TGTGCCAGCAGCTTATCCCCGCTAGGCGGGGGGTCTCATGAGCAGTTCTTC
TRBV5-6,-,TRBJ1-2,few,CASSLGGNYGYTF,TGTGCCAGCAGCTTGGGAGGGAACTATGGCTACACCTTC
TRBV10-3,-,TRBJ1-1,-,CAIRRDTATEAFF,TGTGCCATCAGGAGGGACACGGCCACTGAAGCTTTCTTT
TRBV24-1,-,TRBJ1-5,-,CATSDGPGNQPQHF,TGTGCCACCAGTGATGGCCCCGGCAATCAGCCCCAGCATTTT